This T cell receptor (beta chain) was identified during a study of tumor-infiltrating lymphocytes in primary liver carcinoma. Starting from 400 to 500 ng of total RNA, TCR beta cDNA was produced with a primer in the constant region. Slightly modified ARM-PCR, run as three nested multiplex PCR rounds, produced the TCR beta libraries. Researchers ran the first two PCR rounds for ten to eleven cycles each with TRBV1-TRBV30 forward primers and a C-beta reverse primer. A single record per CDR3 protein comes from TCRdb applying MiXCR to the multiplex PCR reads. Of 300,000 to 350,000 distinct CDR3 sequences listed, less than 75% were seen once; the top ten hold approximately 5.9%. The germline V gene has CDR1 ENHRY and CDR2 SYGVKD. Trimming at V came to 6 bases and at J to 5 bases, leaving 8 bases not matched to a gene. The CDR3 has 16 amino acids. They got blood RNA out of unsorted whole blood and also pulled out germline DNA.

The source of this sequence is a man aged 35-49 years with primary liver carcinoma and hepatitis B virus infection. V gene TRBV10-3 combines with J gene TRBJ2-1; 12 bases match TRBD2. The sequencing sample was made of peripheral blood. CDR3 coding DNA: TGTGCCATCAGGAGGGGGACTAGCGGGTCCGACAATGAGCAGTTCTTC. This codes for CAIRRGTSGSDNEQFF.